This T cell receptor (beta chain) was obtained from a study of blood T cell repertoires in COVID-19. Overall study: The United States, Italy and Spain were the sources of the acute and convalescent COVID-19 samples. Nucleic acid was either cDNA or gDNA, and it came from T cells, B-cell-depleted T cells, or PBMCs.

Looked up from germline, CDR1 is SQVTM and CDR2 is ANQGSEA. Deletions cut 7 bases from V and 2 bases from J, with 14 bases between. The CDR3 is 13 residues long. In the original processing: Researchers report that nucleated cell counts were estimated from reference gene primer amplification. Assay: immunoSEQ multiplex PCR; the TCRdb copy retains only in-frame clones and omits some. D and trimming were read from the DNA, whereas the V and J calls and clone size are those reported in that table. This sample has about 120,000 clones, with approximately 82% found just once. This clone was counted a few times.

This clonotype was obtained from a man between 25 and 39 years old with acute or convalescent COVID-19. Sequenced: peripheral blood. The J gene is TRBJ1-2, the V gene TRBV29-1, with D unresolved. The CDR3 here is CSGQTTWNYGYTF. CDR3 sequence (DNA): TGCAGCGGTCAGACTACCTGGAACTATGGCTACACCTTC.